A single sample gave rise to the 18 T cell receptor beta chains below, sequenced in a study of T-cell reconstitution after alpha-beta-depleted transplantation in children. The library targeted TCRbeta and was prepared with unique molecular identifiers. TCRdb itself ran the PCR reads through MiXCR, one entry per CDR3 protein. In the table there are about 440,000 distinct CDR3 sequences, 43% of which are singletons. Sample: PBMCs, taken before TCRalphabeta/CD19-depleted stem cell transplant. All receptors come from a girl aged 2 to 10 with aplastic anemia, due to receive a stem cell transplant.

This clonotype was counted only a few times. CDR3 bases: TGTGCCAGCAGCCAAAGCACCCTAAGGGGTGAGCAGTTCTTC. It translates to CASSQSTLRGEQFF. The J gene is TRBJ2-1, the V gene TRBV14, with D tentatively TRBD1 (5 bases). The CDR3 runs 14 residues. V lost 2 bases to trimming and J lost 9 bases, with 14 bases between them. CDR1 is SGHDN and CDR2 is FVKESK in the germline V gene.

In its sample, this clonotype was seen a few times. The rearrangement uses TRBV7-6 and TRBJ2-5; 11 bases align to TRBD2. The germline CDR1 and CDR2 sequences are SGHVS and FNYEAQ. The CDR3 has 19 amino acids. V was clipped by 2 bases and J by 1 base; unmatched bases: 12. This CDR3 reads CASSLPKNSGRDFQETQYF. The DNA for the CDR3 is TGTGCCAGCAGCTTACCGAAAAATAGCGGGAGGGACTTCCAAGAGACCCAGTACTTC.

The V call is TRBV5-1, the J call TRBJ2-2; 9 nucleotides agree with TRBD1. The germline gives CDR1 SGHRS, CDR2 YFSETQ. CDR3 length: 14 amino acids. The J segment lost 5 bases and the V segment lost 7 bases, leaving 6 bases of the junction unmatched. CDR3 protein: CASSSGQGTGELFF. CDR3 DNA: TGCGCCAGCTCTAGTGGACAGGGGACCGGGGAGCTGTTTTTT.

In its sample, this clonotype was seen many times. At one of its ends the junction is not consistent with the germline gene, which may arise from a read error. V and J are TRBV5-1 and TRBJ1-5; 7 positions agree with TRBD1. This CDR3 has 14 residues. In germline, CDR1 is SGHRS, CDR2 YFSETQ. In DNA form, the CDR3 reads TGTGCCAGCAGTTTAGGGGGCTTCAATCAGCCCCAGCATTTT. Its translation: CASSLGGFNQPQHF. The full variable domain, its missing parts supplied by reference TRBV5-1 and TRBJ1-5, is KAGVTQTPRYLIKTRGQQVTLSCSPISGHRSVSWYQQTPGQGLQFLFEYFSETQRNKGNFPGRFSGRQFSNSRSEMNVSTLELGDSALYLCASSLGGFNQPQHFGDGTRLSIL.

The rearrangement joins TRBV12-3 or TRBV12-4 to TRBJ2-3; TRBD1 agrees at 8 bases. The CDR3 has 15 residues. The junction had 10 bases not matched to a gene; V was cut back by 5 bases and J by 6 bases. The CDR3 DNA reads TGTGCCAGCAGTCTTCGGACAGGGACGGGGGATACGCAGTATTTT. It is translated as CASSLRTGTGDTQYF.

This clonotype has ten or more counts. A clone one base away is much larger, so this may be a read error. The V gene is TRBV27, the J gene TRBJ1-1, with 7 bases aligning to TRBD1. The germline V gene has CDR1 MNHEY and CDR2 SMNVEV (reference sequence). V lost 4 bases, J lost 1 base, and 3 bases stayed unmatched. This CDR3 comprises 14 residues. This CDR3 reads CASSSGTANTEAFF. CDR3 nucleotides: TGTGCCAGCAGTTCCGGGACAGCGAACACTGAAGCTTTCTTT.

The CDR3 DNA sequence: TGTGCCACCTCCCTAGCGGGAGTTACGACCGGGGAGCTGTTTTTT. Protein product: CATSLAGVTTGELFF. This chain links TRBV18 with TRBJ2-2; 10 nucleotides match TRBD2. With 10 bases clipped from V and 5 bases from J, the junction kept 10 bases outside the gene matches. The germline gives CDR1 KGHSH, CDR2 LQKENI. CDR3 length equals 15 residues.

This clonotype was detected ten times or more. V gene TRBV2 combines with J gene TRBJ2-3; 9 nucleotides agree with TRBD2. Germline V lookup: CDR1 SNHLY, CDR2 FYNNEI. CDR3 length equals 14 residues. V was clipped by 7 bases and J by 3 bases; unmatched bases: 5. For the CDR3, the DNA is TGTGCCAGCATAGGAAGCGGGGGGACAGATACGCAGTATTTT. This sequence encodes CASIGSGGTDTQYF.

This clonotype was seen a handful of times. This chain links TRBV20-1 with TRBJ1-1; 9 bases are a match to TRBD1. Trimming took 3 bases from V and 2 from J; bases not matched to a gene: 7. Germline values: CDR1 DFQATT, CDR2 SNEGSKA (reference sequence). CDR3 length: 15 residues. CDR3 amino acids: CSARGTGRYNTEAFF. CDR3 in DNA: TGCAGTGCTAGGGGGACAGGGAGGTACAACACTGAAGCTTTCTTT.

This sequence joins TRBV5-5 and TRBJ2-7, with D possibly matching TRBD2 (6 bases). V gave up 4 bases and J gave up 7 bases, with 15 bases separating them. The CDR3 covers 13 residues. Germline V gene sequence: CDR1 SGHKS, CDR2 YYEKEE (reference sequence). The CDR3 coding sequence is TGTGCCAGCAGCGGCGGGACGGTTTTAGAGCAGTACTTC. Protein sequence: CASSGGTVLEQYF.

The chain employs TRBV7-2 and TRBJ1-5, with 8 bases identical to TRBD1. J lost 6 bases, V lost 5 bases, and 12 bases had no gene match. Germline V gene data show CDR1 as SGHTA and CDR2 as FQGNSA. The CDR3 contains 16 residues. The CDR3 coding sequence is TGTGCCAGCAGCAAGTCCGGACAGGGTCCGGGTCAGCCCCAGCATTTT. Translating it yields CASSKSGQGPGQPQHF.

This clonotype came up many times. The chain carries TRBV28 and TRBJ2-3; 7 positions agree with TRBD2. V gave up 5 bases and J gave up 0 bases; unmatched junction bases: 17. The CDR3 is 19 amino acids. Germline CDR1 is MDHEN and CDR2 is SYDVKM. This chain's CDR3 is CASSARGRALEASTDTQYF. The CDR3 DNA sequence: TGTGCCAGCAGTGCGCGGGGGAGGGCCCTCGAGGCTAGCACAGATACGCAGTATTTT.

This clonotype has a count of ten or more. The V and J genes are TRBV28 and TRBJ1-2, with D unclear. The CDR3 extends over 14 amino acids. Deletions cut 2 bases from V and 7 bases from J, with 14 bases between. The germline gives CDR1 MDHEN, CDR2 SYDVKM. CDR3 in amino acids: CASSLMRVLGGYTF. CDR3 bases: TGTGCCAGCAGTTTAATGAGGGTCCTTGGTGGCTACACCTTC.

V gene TRBV15 combines with J gene TRBJ2-6, with D uncertain. This CDR3 has 15 residues. V was clipped by 0 bases and J by 4 bases, with 7 bases between them. CDR1 LNHNV and CDR2 YYDKDF come from the germline V gene (reference sequence). The DNA of the CDR3 is TGTGCCACCAGCAGAGATGTGCAGGGGGCCAACGTCCTGACTTTC. Translating it yields CATSRDVQGANVLTF.

This clonotype came up many times. The CDR3, as DNA: TGTGCCAGCAGTGAATTACTAATAGCGGGAGGAGGCAATGAGCAGTTCTTC. As protein: CASSELLIAGGGNEQFF. This sequence joins TRBV6-1 and TRBJ2-1; 10 bases align to TRBD2. CDR3 length equals 17 residues. V trimming: 2 bases; J trimming: 6 bases; junction bases outside the gene matches: 10. The germline CDR1 and CDR2 sequences are MNHNS and SASEGT.

This clonotype was counted at least ten times. The J gene is TRBJ2-3, the V gene TRBV6-4, with D possibly TRBD2 on 6 matching bases. The length of the CDR3 is 16 residues. Germline assignment: CDR1 MRHNA and CDR2 SNTAGT. Trimming took 4 bases from V and 0 from J, leaving 14 bases between them. In DNA form, the CDR3 reads TGTGCCAGCAGTGCAGAATTGAGCGGGAGCACAGATACGCAGTATTTT. Translating it yields CASSAELSGSTDTQYF.

This clonotype appeared many times. The chain carries TRBV5-5 and TRBJ2-3; D not certain. The germline gives CDR1 SGHKS, CDR2 YYEKEE (reference sequence). V gave up 3 bases and J gave up 4 bases, with 9 bases separating them. The CDR3 sequence is 13 residues long. CDR3 in amino acids: CASSWVRADTQYF. In DNA form, the CDR3 reads TGTGCCAGCAGCTGGGTTCGGGCAGATACGCAGTATTTT. Full variable domain (rest looked up from reference TRBV5-5 and TRBJ2-3): DAGVTQSPTHLIKTRGQQVTLRCSPISGHKSVSWYQQVLGQGPQFIFQYYEKEERGRGNFPDRFSARQFPNYSSELNVNALLLGDSALYLCASSWVRADTQYFGPGTRLTVL.

The chain uses TRBV20-1 and TRBJ2-7; 7 bases are a match to TRBD1. The J segment lost 7 bases and the V segment lost 6 bases, leaving 15 bases of the junction unmatched. Germline CDR1 reads DFQATT; CDR2 reads SNEGSKA (reference sequence). The CDR3 contains 14 residues. The CDR3 region is CSAPPRGQRREQYF. CDR3 sequence (DNA): TGCAGTGCCCCCCCACGGGGACAGCGTAGGGAGCAGTACTTC.